Shown below are 13 T cell receptor beta chains from a single sample sequenced in a study of shared clonotypes between healthy human individuals. This table comes from immunoSEQ multiplex PCR, and its TCRdb copy is limited to in-frame clones, with some not included. The sample has approximately 470,000 clones, over 70% seen once. Input material: PBMCs. All receptors come from a woman aged 40 to 50 in good health. Some clones in this sample may be carry-over from other donors' samples.

In this sample, this clone turned up many times. This chain joins TRBV28 and TRBJ2-7; 9 positions match TRBD2. The CDR3 runs 15 residues. Germline V gene lookup returns CDR1 MDHEN and CDR2 SYDVKM. After removal of 5 bases from V and 2 bases from J, the junction contained 7 bases not matched to a gene. CDR3 in amino acids: CASSPSGMSPYEQYF. CDR3 in DNA: TGTGCCAGCAGTCCTAGCGGGATGAGCCCCTACGAGCAGTACTTC.

This clone was counted ten times or more. The sample has other DNA sequences that encode this CDR3 too. The V call is TRBV30, the J call TRBJ2-5, with D perhaps TRBD2 (6 bases). CDR1 is GTSNPN, CDR2 SVGIG, per germline (reference sequence). Trimming removed 2 bases from V and 2 bases from J, with 15 bases in between. CDR3 length equals 15 residues. Written as DNA, the CDR3 is TGTGCCTGGAGTCCCGGGCGGGGATTGCAAGAGACCCAGTACTTC. This codes for CAWSPGRGLQETQYF.

In the case of this clone: This sequence is one base from a far larger clone and is likely a read error. V is TRBV5-1 and J is TRBJ1-5; D unclear. This CDR3 comprises 15 residues. The germline V gene has CDR1 SGHRS and CDR2 YFSETQ. V lost 2 bases and J lost 0, with 9 bases in between. In nucleotides, the CDR3 is TGCGCCAGCAGCTTTGGACCGCTTAGCAATCAGCCCCAGCATTTT. Amino acid sequence: CASSFGPLSNQPQHF.

Turning to this clone: A far larger clone is one nucleotide away, so this likely arose from a read error. The rearrangement uses TRBV7-8 and TRBJ2-7, with D possibly TRBD1 on 6 matching bases. The CDR3 sequence is 14 residues long. Germline V gene sequence: CDR1 SGHVS, CDR2 FQNEAQ. The V gene lost 5 bases and the J gene lost 4 bases, with 15 bases spanning the gap. The CDR3 sequence is CASSTYRERYEQYF. The CDR3 DNA reads as TGTGCCAGCAGCACCTACAGGGAGCGTTACGAGCAGTACTTC.

J is TRBJ2-7 and V is TRBV11-2; D unclear. Trimming shortened V by 1 base and J by 4 bases, and 8 bases separated the two germline ends. The germline V gene encodes CDR1 SGHAT and CDR2 FQNNGV. The CDR3 has 13 residues. CDR3 nucleotides: TGTGCCAGCAGCTTAGGTAGGGTGTACGAGCAGTACTTC. Translation gives CASSLGRVYEQYF.

This clone was seen only a few times. The CDR3 loop reads CASSLSWGQSLMNTEAFF. CDR3 nucleotide sequence: TGTGCCAGCAGTTTATCCTGGGGACAGTCCTTAATGAACACTGAAGCTTTCTTT. The rearrangement uses TRBV27 and TRBJ1-1; 7 nucleotides match TRBD1. Losses at the gene ends were 0 bases for V and 0 bases for J; bases not matched to a gene: 10. Germline CDR1 is MNHEY and CDR2 is SMNVEV (reference sequence). The CDR3 spans 18 residues.

V is TRBV6-6 and J is TRBJ1-2; TRBD1 is a possible D gene (5 bases). CDR1 and CDR2 (germline): MNHNY, SVGAGI (reference sequence). CDR3 length equals 16 residues. V was cut by 0 bases and J by 4 bases, with 15 bases left in between. CDR3 coding DNA: TGTGCCAGCAGTTACTCAGGGACGGAAAAATTCTATGGCTACACCTTC. Translating it yields CASSYSGTEKFYGYTF.

CDR3: CASSPRLTGGTEAFF. The CDR3 DNA follows: TGTGCCAGCAGCCCTAGATTGACAGGGGGCACTGAAGCTTTCTTT. The rearrangement joins TRBV9 to TRBJ1-1; 9 positions agree with TRBD1. Germline loops: CDR1 SGDLS, CDR2 YYNGEE. Unmatched junction bases numbered 8, after V lost 4 bases and J lost 4 bases. The CDR3 contains 15 residues.

The rearrangement joins TRBV5-6 to TRBJ1-2; D may be TRBD1 (5 bases). Looked up from germline, CDR1 is SGHDT and CDR2 is YYEEEE. The CDR3 is 15 residues long. V shed 1 base and J shed 8 bases, with 18 bases lying between them. The chain's CDR3 is CASSLIGQYKGGYTF. The CDR3 DNA reads as TGTGCCAGCAGCTTGATCGGGCAGTACAAGGGGGGCTACACCTTC. Full variable domain (remainder filled in from reference TRBV5-6 and TRBJ1-2): DAGVTQSPTHLIKTRGQQVTLRCSPKSGHDTVSWYQQALGQGPQFIFQYYEEEERQRGNFPDRFSGHQFPNYSSELNVNALLLGDSALYLCASSLIGQYKGGYTFGSGTRLTVV.

Worth noting for this clone: The sample carries other DNA sequences with the same CDR3. This rearrangement joins TRBV27 to TRBJ1-5; 7 bases are shared with TRBD1. The V gene end was trimmed by 5 bases and the J gene end by 2 bases; junction bases not matched to a gene: 3. The CDR3 is made up of 14 amino acids. Germline-derived CDR1 and CDR2 are MNHEY and SMNVEV (reference sequence). The CDR3 is CASSPGQGNQPQHF. DNA of the CDR3: TGTGCCAGCAGTCCCGGACAGGGCAATCAGCCCCAGCATTTT.

The CDR3 region has the DNA TGTGCCAGTTGCGACTCGTACGATGAGCAGTTCTTC. As protein: CASCDSYDEQFF. The genes are TRBV19 and TRBJ2-1; unclear D gene. Deletions cut 8 bases from V and 8 bases from J, with 13 bases between. The germline CDR1 and CDR2 sequences are LNHDA and SQIVND (reference sequence). The CDR3 consists of 12 residues.

Concerning this clone: A single base is all that separates this from a far larger clone, so a read error is likely. Other DNA sequences in the sample encode the same CDR3. The V call is TRBV11-1, the J call TRBJ2-6; tentatively, D is TRBD1 (5 bases). CDR1 and CDR2 from the germline V gene are SGHAT and FQDESV (reference sequence). CDR3 length equals 16 residues. The CDR3 bases are TGTGCCAGCAGCCCGGGCCAGGGTAATGGGGCCAACGTCCTGACCTTC. The encoded protein is CASSPGQGNGANVLTF.

A note on this clone: This CDR3 is also generated by other DNA sequences in the sample. The rearrangement links TRBV7-9 to TRBJ2-7, with 13 nucleotides matching TRBD2. CDR1 and CDR2 (germline): SEHNR, FQNEAQ (reference sequence). CDR3 length equals 14 residues. Unmatched junction bases numbered 4, after V lost 5 bases and J lost 6 bases. The CDR3 protein is CASSLGLAGVEQYF. As DNA, the CDR3 is TGTGCCAGCAGCCTTGGACTAGCGGGAGTCGAGCAGTACTTC.